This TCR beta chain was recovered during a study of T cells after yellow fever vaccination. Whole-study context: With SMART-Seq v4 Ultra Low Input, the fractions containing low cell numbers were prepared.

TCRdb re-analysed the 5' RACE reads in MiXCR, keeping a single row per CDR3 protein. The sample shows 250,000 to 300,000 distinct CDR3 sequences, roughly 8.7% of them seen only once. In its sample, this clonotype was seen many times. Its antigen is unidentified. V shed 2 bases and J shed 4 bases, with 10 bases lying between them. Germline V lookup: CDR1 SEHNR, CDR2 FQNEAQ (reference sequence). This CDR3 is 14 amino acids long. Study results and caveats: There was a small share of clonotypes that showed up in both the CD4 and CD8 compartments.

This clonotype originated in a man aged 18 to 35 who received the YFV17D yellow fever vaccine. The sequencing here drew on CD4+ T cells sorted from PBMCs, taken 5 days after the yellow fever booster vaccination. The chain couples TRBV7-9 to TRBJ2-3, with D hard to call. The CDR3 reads CASSLQTSSDTQYF. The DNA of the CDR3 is TGTGCCAGCAGCTTACAGACTTCCTCAGATACGCAGTATTTT. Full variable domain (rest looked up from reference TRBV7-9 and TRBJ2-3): DTGVSQNPRHKITKRGQNVTFRCDPISEHNRLYWYRQTLGQGPEFLTYFQNEAQLEKSRLLSDRFSAERPKGSFSTLEIQRTEQGDSAMYLCASSLQTSSDTQYFGPGTRLTVL.